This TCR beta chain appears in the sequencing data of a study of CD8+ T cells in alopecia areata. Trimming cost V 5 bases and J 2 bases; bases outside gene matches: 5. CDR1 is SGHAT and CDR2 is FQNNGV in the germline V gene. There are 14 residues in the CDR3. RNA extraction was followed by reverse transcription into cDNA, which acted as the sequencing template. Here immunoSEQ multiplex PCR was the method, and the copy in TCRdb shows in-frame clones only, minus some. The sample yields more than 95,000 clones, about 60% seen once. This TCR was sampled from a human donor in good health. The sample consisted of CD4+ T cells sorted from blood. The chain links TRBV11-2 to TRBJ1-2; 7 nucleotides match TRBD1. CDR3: CASSTYRGNYGYTF. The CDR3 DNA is TGTGCCAGCAGCACTTACAGGGGAAACTATGGCTACACCTTC.